The 31 T cell receptor beta chains below all came from one sample that was sequenced in a study of blood T cell repertoires in COVID-19. Assay used: immunoSEQ multiplex PCR; TCRdb lists only in-frame clones, some missing. This sample yields about 120,000 clones, of which 75% to 85% are seen a single time; over 10% belongs to the top ten. Specimen: peripheral blood. These receptor sequences come from a human donor in a cohort sampled during active COVID-19.

The rearrangement uses TRBV7-8 and TRBJ2-5, with TRBD1 matching over 8 bases. Per germline, CDR1 SGHVS and CDR2 FQNEAQ. Trimming cost V 1 base and J 4 bases; bases outside gene matches: 2. The CDR3 sequence is 14 residues long. Written as DNA, the CDR3 is TGTGCCAGCAGCTTAGGAGGGACAGGAGAGACCCAGTACTTC. It translates to CASSLGGTGETQYF.

This clone is labeled medium-sized. The rearrangement links TRBV19 to TRBJ1-2; a weak D match, TRBD1 (6 bases). The CDR3 is 15 amino acids. V lost 5 bases and J 5 bases, leaving 18 bases between the germline ends. Germline V gene lookup returns CDR1 LNHDA and CDR2 SQIVND (reference sequence). CDR3 DNA: TGTGCCAGTAGTCCCCCAGGGGCCAGCCCATATGGCTACACCTTC. This gives the protein CASSPPGASPYGYTF.

J is TRBJ1-1 and V is TRBV12-3 or TRBV12-4; no clear D gene. Between the trimmed V and J ends, which lost 6 bases and 8 bases, there was a span of 13 bases. This CDR3 region has 12 residues. The CDR3 DNA follows: TGTGCCAGCAGCCCGACCGGGTGGGAAGCTTTCTTT. Residues: CASSPTGWEAFF.

This clone was observed once. This chain joins TRBV12-5 and TRBJ1-2; the match to TRBD1 covers 7 bases. Germline V gene sequence: CDR1 LGHNT, CDR2 FRNRAP. The V segment lost 5 bases and the J segment 8 bases; nucleotides outside the gene matches: 14. The CDR3 sequence is 15 residues long. In DNA, the CDR3 is TGTGCTAGTGGTCCTGAGGGGGCGCGATTCGGAGGCTACACCTTC. Amino acids: CASGPEGARFGGYTF.

The chain recombines TRBV5-4 with TRBJ2-3; a weak D match, TRBD1 (6 bases). V lost 4 bases and J 2 bases, leaving 14 bases between the germline ends. Germline loops: CDR1 SGHNT, CDR2 YYREEE (reference sequence). CDR3 length: 15 amino acids. The CDR3 sequence is CASSPGRGDTDTQYF. Written as DNA, the CDR3 is TGTGCCAGCAGCCCGGGCAGGGGAGACACAGATACGCAGTATTTT.

This clone was seen only a few times. The chain uses TRBV6-2 or TRBV6-3 and TRBJ1-5, with 7 bases fitting TRBD1. Germline CDR1 is MNHEY and CDR2 is SVGEGT. J gave up 5 bases and V 4 bases, and 20 bases lay outside the gene matches. The CDR3 is made up of 19 amino acids. The CDR3 region has the DNA TGTGCCAGCAGTTCTCCTCCGGGACAGTTCAGTTCGTGGGATCAGCCCCAGCATTTT. Encoded protein: CASSSPPGQFSSWDQPQHF.

In its sample, this clone was seen a few times. V and J are TRBV29-1 and TRBJ1-1, with TRBD1 as a possible D gene (5 bases). The V and J ends lost 4 bases and 1 base respectively, with 13 bases between them. From germline, CDR1 is SQVTM and CDR2 ANQGSEA. CDR3 length equals 14 residues. The CDR3 sequence: CSVAESTANTEAFF. DNA of the CDR3: TGCAGCGTTGCGGAGTCGACAGCGAACACTGAAGCTTTCTTT.

V is TRBV7-2 and J is TRBJ2-7; unclear D gene. Trimming removed 8 bases at V and 0 bases at J, with 8 bases between. The V gene's germline CDR1 is SGHTA and CDR2 FQGNSA. The CDR3 spans 12 residues. The CDR3 DNA sequence: TGTGCCAGCGCCAGGTACTCCTACGAGCAGTACTTC. Amino acids: CASARYSYEQYF.

The chain links TRBV21-1 to TRBJ1-1; no check of the table's D call, TRBD1, against the DNA was made. TRBV21-1 is a recognized pseudogene. This CDR3 comprises 14 residues. The CDR3 nucleotides are TGTGCCAGAATATGTGACAGGACGAACACTGAAGCTTTCTTT. It yields the protein CARICDRTNTEAFF.

The V and J genes are TRBV4-3 and TRBJ2-7; TRBD2 matches 13 bases. Germline V CDR1 and CDR2: LGHNA, YSLEER. V lost 4 bases to trimming and J lost 2 bases; unmatched junction nucleotides: 2. CDR3 length: 15 amino acids. CDR3 in amino acids: CASSLLAGGPYEQYF. Written as DNA, the CDR3 is TGCGCCAGCAGCCTACTAGCGGGGGGGCCCTACGAGCAGTACTTC.

The V gene is TRBV4-2, the J gene TRBJ2-5; 13 positions match TRBD2. The CDR3 runs 17 residues. Germline V gene sequence: CDR1 LGHNA, CDR2 YNFKEQ. V trimming: 0 bases; J trimming: 1 base; junction bases outside the gene matches: 2. In nucleotides, the CDR3 is TGTGCCAGCAGCCAAGAACTAGCGGGGGGGCTCCAAGAGACCCAGTACTTC. As protein: CASSQELAGGLQETQYF.

V usage is TRBV6-2 or TRBV6-3 and J usage is TRBJ2-7; 7 nucleotides match TRBD1. J gave up 6 bases and V 2 bases, and 7 bases lay outside the gene matches. The CDR3 has 14 amino acids. Germline V gene sequence: CDR1 MNHEY, CDR2 SVGEGT. The CDR3 protein is CASSYAQGVTEQYF. The CDR3, as DNA: TGTGCCAGCAGTTACGCTCAGGGGGTCACCGAGCAGTACTTC.

V gene TRBV5-4 combines with J gene TRBJ1-6, with 7 positions matching TRBD1. Trimming removed 4 bases from V and 9 bases from J; junction bases left unmatched: 10. CDR3 length: 15 residues. Germline V gene lookup returns CDR1 SGHNT and CDR2 YYREEE (reference sequence). The CDR3 here is CASSTTGIQGSPLHF. The CDR3 region has the DNA TGTGCCAGCAGCACGACAGGGATACAAGGTTCACCCCTCCACTTT.

The V call is TRBV6-6, the J call TRBJ2-5, with D maybe TRBD1 (5 bases). The CDR3 contains 12 residues. Germline loops: CDR1 MNHNY, CDR2 SVGAGI (reference sequence). V was cut by 4 bases and J by 9 bases, with 12 bases left in between. CDR3: CASSSGLGAQYF. CDR3 nucleotides: TGTGCCAGCAGTTCAGGGCTTGGGGCCCAGTACTTC.

This chain joins TRBV28 and TRBJ1-1, with D perhaps TRBD1 (5 bases). Germline loops: CDR1 MDHEN, CDR2 SYDVKM. The V and J ends lost 7 bases and 3 bases respectively, with 15 bases between them. The CDR3 consists of 14 residues. Written as DNA, the CDR3 is TGTGCCAGCATTTGGGGCGCGGGGGACACTGAAGCTTTCTTT. Translation gives CASIWGAGDTEAFF.

This clone has only a few counts. The chain joins TRBV10-3 to TRBJ2-7, with TRBD1 matching over 9 bases. This CDR3 contains 14 residues. Germline V gene lookup returns CDR1 ENHRY and CDR2 SYGVKD. Germline trimming cut 2 bases from V and 6 bases from J; bases unmatched to any gene: 5. In nucleotides, the CDR3 is TGTGCCATCAGTGAGAACACACAGGGGGCCGAGCAGTACTTC. Amino acids: CAISENTQGAEQYF.

The chain couples TRBV19 to TRBJ1-2, with 10 bases aligning to TRBD1. Germline loops: CDR1 LNHDA, CDR2 SQIVND (reference sequence). This CDR3 spans 15 amino acids. V shed 6 bases, J shed 6 bases, and the junction held 10 bases outside the gene matches. CDR3 protein: CASRRSGTGDNGYTF. The CDR3 coding sequence is TGTGCCAGTAGGCGATCCGGGACAGGGGATAATGGCTACACCTTC.

The chain has TRBV13 and TRBJ2-2; 9 bases match TRBD2. With 0 bases clipped from V and 0 bases from J, the junction kept 5 bases outside the gene matches. Germline values: CDR1 PRHDT, CDR2 FYEKMQ (reference sequence). The CDR3 consists of 18 residues. The CDR3 spells CASSLGEASGANTGELFF. The DNA for the CDR3 is TGTGCCAGCAGCTTAGGAGAGGCTAGCGGGGCGAACACCGGGGAGCTGTTTTTT.

This clone was seen just once. The chain recombines TRBV10-3 with TRBJ1-1; D might be TRBD1 (5 bases). This CDR3 contains 13 residues. The V gene lost 6 bases and the J gene lost 2 bases, with 10 bases spanning the gap. Germline loops: CDR1 ENHRY, CDR2 SYGVKD. The CDR3 nucleotides read TGTGCCATCAGCCGGGACTCTAACACTGAAGCTTTCTTT. It is translated as CAISRDSNTEAFF.

The genes are TRBV10-2 and TRBJ1-5, with 10 bases identical to TRBD1. The CDR3 consists of 13 residues. Germline V lookup: CDR1 WSHSY, CDR2 SAAADI. Trimming removed 4 bases from V and 7 bases from J; junction bases left unmatched: 1. The CDR3 loop is CASSVGQGQPQHF. CDR3 sequence (DNA): TGCGCCAGCAGTGTGGGACAGGGGCAGCCCCAGCATTTT.

The chain is built from TRBV7-2 and TRBJ2-6, with 7 nucleotides matching TRBD1. CDR1 is SGHTA, CDR2 FQGNSA, per germline. This CDR3 region has 15 residues. Unmatched junction bases numbered 2, after V lost 4 bases and J lost 2 bases. The CDR3 protein is CASSYGQAGANVLTF. The CDR3 nucleotides read TGTGCCAGCAGCTACGGACAGGCTGGGGCCAACGTCCTGACTTTC.

V gene TRBV13 combines with J gene TRBJ1-1, with 9 bases aligning to TRBD1. CDR1 PRHDT and CDR2 FYEKMQ come from the germline V gene (reference sequence). V gave up 4 bases and J gave up 7 bases; unmatched junction bases: 1. CDR3 length equals 12 residues. The CDR3 DNA reads as TGTGCCAGCAGCTGGACAGGGGTTGAAGCTTTCTTT. It specifies CASSWTGVEAFF.

The chain uses TRBV13 and TRBJ2-1, with 12 bases identical to TRBD2. The CDR3 runs 17 residues. J was trimmed by 12 bases and V by 5 bases; bases with no gene match: 17. Per the germline V gene, CDR1 is PRHDT and CDR2 is FYEKMQ (reference sequence). CDR3 amino acids: CASSASTSGGSHRGQFF. CDR3 nucleotide sequence: TGTGCCAGCAGCGCCTCGACTAGCGGGGGTTCCCATCGGGGGCAGTTCTTC.

The gene calls are TRBV2 and TRBJ2-3, with 9 positions matching TRBD1. The CDR3 covers 14 residues. Germline V gene data show CDR1 as SNHLY and CDR2 as FYNNEI. J was trimmed by 5 bases and V by 3 bases; bases with no gene match: 3. CDR3 sequence (DNA): TGTGCCAGCAGTGATCGGACAGGGGAAGATACGCAGTATTTT. It encodes CASSDRTGEDTQYF.

This chain connects TRBV7-9 to TRBJ2-7; no clear D. This CDR3 is 15 amino acids long. Trimming removed 5 bases from V and 3 bases from J, with 17 bases in between. Germline V gene lookup returns CDR1 SEHNR and CDR2 FQNEAQ (reference sequence). The chain's CDR3 is CASSPQDITDYEQYF. CDR3 nucleotides: TGTGCCAGCAGCCCCCAAGACATCACCGACTACGAGCAGTACTTC.

The chain uses TRBV7-6 and TRBJ1-1; D gene ambiguous. The V end lost 5 bases, the J end lost 4 bases, and 14 bases lay between the germline ends. This CDR3 spans 14 amino acids. The germline gives CDR1 SGHVS, CDR2 FNYEAQ. CDR3 nucleotide sequence: TGTGCCAGCAGCCCCCTAAGACTAAGCACTGAAGCTTTCTTT. Translating gives CASSPLRLSTEAFF.

For the CDR3, the DNA is TGTGCCAGTAGCCCGTGGGGGGACACTGAAGCTTTCTTT. Its translation is CASSPWGDTEAFF. This chain connects TRBV19 to TRBJ1-1, with TRBD1 as a possible D gene (5 bases). Germline CDR1 is LNHDA and CDR2 is SQIVND (reference sequence). The CDR3 has 13 residues. With 6 bases removed from V and 3 bases from J, the gap between germline ends came to 11 bases.

This clone was observed a handful of times. This rearrangement joins TRBV10-3 to TRBJ2-3; TRBD1 agrees at 10 bases. Germline trimming cut 8 bases from V and 5 bases from J; bases unmatched to any gene: 4. The CDR3 length is 13 residues. Germline V lookup: CDR1 ENHRY, CDR2 SYGVKD. The CDR3 loop reads CAIGTGAKDTQYF. CDR3 nucleotides: TGTGCCATCGGGACAGGGGCAAAAGATACGCAGTATTTT.

The rearrangement links TRBV18 to TRBJ1-2, with TRBD1 identical over 8 bases. This CDR3 spans 14 amino acids. V shed 5 bases and J 0 bases; nucleotides not matched to a gene: 2. CDR1 and CDR2 (germline): KGHSH, LQKENI. The CDR3 bases are TGTGCCAGCTCAACGACAGGGGCTAACTATGGCTACACCTTC. It translates to CASSTTGANYGYTF.

The V and J genes are TRBV5-6 and TRBJ2-5; D perhaps matches TRBD1 (6 bases). The CDR3 has 13 amino acids. Germline V CDR1 and CDR2: SGHDT, YYEEEE. The V end was cut by 4 bases, the J end by 3 bases, with 10 bases between. CDR3 nucleotide sequence: TGTGCCAGCAGCCCGTGGACAGAAGAGACCCAGTACTTC. Translated: CASSPWTEETQYF.

V usage is TRBV11-3 and J usage is TRBJ2-2, with TRBD2 identical over 7 bases. CDR1 is SGHNT, CDR2 YENEEA, per germline. This CDR3 comprises 12 residues. V shed 7 bases, J shed 5 bases, and the junction held 1 base outside the gene matches. The CDR3 is CASTRGTGELFF. The CDR3 DNA reads TGTGCCAGCACGCGGGGGACCGGGGAGCTGTTTTTT.